This T cell receptor (beta chain) was identified in a study of cytomegalovirus exposure and HLA in healthy donors. Study context: The approximately 120 validation repertoires, a later analysis reported, used the same platform as the roughly 710 first-cohort repertoires.

Sequenced by immunoSEQ multiplex PCR; TCRdb stores in-frame clones only, minus some. The data hold 100,000 to 150,000 clones, with roughly nine tenths observed a single time. Study results and limitations: The CMV antigen specificity of a few CMV-associated chains was confirmed through in vitro analysis.

About this clone: Its antigen is unidentified.

Germline-derived CDR1 and CDR2 are MNHGY and SAAAGT. The CDR3 consists of 18 residues. V lost 8 bases and J 1 base, leaving 26 bases between the germline ends. The material sequenced was PBMCs. V gene TRBV6-8 combines with J gene TRBJ2-5, with D tentatively TRBD1 (5 bases). The sequence derives from a woman between 18 and 30 years old in good health and CMV-seronegative. The CDR3 coding sequence is TGTGCCAGCCCCCCCGACGGCGTTGGGGCGATGTCCCAAGAGACCCAGTACTTC. It codes for CASPPDGVGAMSQETQYF.